The T cell receptor (beta chain) under discussion was sequenced for a study of blood T cell repertoires in COVID-19. As for the study in general: Sources were T cells, B-cell-depleted T cells, or PBMCs; the material itself was cDNA or gDNA.

Per the authors' pipeline: Reference gene primer amplification in the assay estimated nucleated cell counts. The table came from immunoSEQ multiplex PCR; TCRdb's copy has only in-frame clones and leaves some out. V and J calls and clone size are given by that table; D and trimming were obtained from the DNA. The table includes 100,000 to 150,000 clones, about 85% detected once. This receptor was identified in a man older than 75 with active or convalescent COVID-19. What was sequenced was peripheral blood.

CDR3 amino acids: CASSLGDRTYEQYF. The CDR3 DNA reads as TGTGCCAGCAGTTTAGGTGACAGAACCTACGAGCAGTACTTC. J is TRBJ2-7 and V is TRBV27; a weak D match, TRBD1 (5 bases). The CDR3 extends over 14 amino acids. Trimming cost V 2 bases and J 2 bases, with 10 bases left between them. CDR1 and CDR2 (germline): MNHEY, SMNVEV (reference sequence).